These 3 T cell receptor beta chains share one sample of origin, sequenced in a study of CD8+ T cells in alopecia areata. Investigators isolated RNA and reverse transcribed it into cDNA to act as the sequencing template. The protocol was immunoSEQ multiplex PCR, while the TCRdb copy is restricted to in-frame clones and leaves out a portion. The data hold 95,000 to 150,000 clones, with less than 50% observed a single time. Input material: NKG2D-low CD8+ T cells sorted from blood. The source of these receptors is a human donor with alopecia areata.

This clone was seen a handful of times. This CDR3 reads CSVDGEFDSLQYQETQYF. As DNA, the CDR3 is TGCAGCGTTGACGGGGAATTCGACAGCCTGCAGTACCAAGAGACCCAGTACTTC. V usage is TRBV29-1 and J usage is TRBJ2-5; D is possibly TRBD1 or TRBD2 (5 bases each). From germline, CDR1 is SQVTM and CDR2 ANQGSEA. V shed 3 bases and J shed 0 bases, with 23 bases lying between them. The CDR3 runs 18 residues.

The genes are TRBV2 and TRBJ1-5; TRBD1 might be the D (6 bases). CDR1 SNHLY and CDR2 FYNNEI come from the germline V gene. The CDR3 sequence is 15 residues long. Trimming left V 2 bases short and J 2 bases short, with 10 bases between. DNA for the CDR3: TGTGCCAGCAGTGAATACAGGGCCGGCAATCAGCCCCAGCATTTT. It encodes CASSEYRAGNQPQHF.

This clone occurred a few times. The genes are TRBV29-1 and TRBJ2-1, with TRBD1 matching 7 bases. Germline trimming cut 3 bases from V and 8 bases from J; bases unmatched to any gene: 16. Germline CDR1 and CDR2: SQVTM and ANQGSEA. CDR3 length: 16 residues. The CDR3, as DNA: TGCAGCGTTGAGCAAGACCGGGACAGTCGGGTCCATGAGCAGTTCTTC. This codes for CSVEQDRDSRVHEQFF.